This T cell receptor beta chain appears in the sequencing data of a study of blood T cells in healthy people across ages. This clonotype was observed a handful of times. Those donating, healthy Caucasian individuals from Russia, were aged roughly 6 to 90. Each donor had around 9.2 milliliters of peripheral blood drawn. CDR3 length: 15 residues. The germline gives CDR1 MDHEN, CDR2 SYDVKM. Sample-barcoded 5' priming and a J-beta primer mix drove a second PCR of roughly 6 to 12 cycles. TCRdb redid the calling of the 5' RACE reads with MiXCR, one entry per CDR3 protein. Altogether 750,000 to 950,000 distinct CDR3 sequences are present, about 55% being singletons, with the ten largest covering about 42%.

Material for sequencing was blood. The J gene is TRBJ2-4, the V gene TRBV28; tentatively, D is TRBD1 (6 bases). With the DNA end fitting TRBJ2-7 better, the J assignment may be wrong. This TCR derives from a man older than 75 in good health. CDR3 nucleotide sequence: TGTGCCAGCAGTTCGAACATGGGACATTACTACGAGCAGTACTTC. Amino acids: CASSSNMGHYYEQYF.